What follows are 4 T cell receptor beta chains derived from one specimen sequenced in a study of CD8 T cells in Susac syndrome. Reverse transcription of about 0.5 to 1 ug RNA was carried out with random hexamers. Using its own MiXCR run on the immunoSEQ multiplex PCR reads, TCRdb lists one record per CDR3 protein. The sample yields some 260,000 distinct CDR3 sequences, 90% to 95% seen once. Material: CD4+ T cells from PBMCs. Source of these receptors: a human donor with multiple sclerosis.

The gene calls are TRBV4-1 and TRBJ1-4; 7 nucleotides line up with TRBD1. Germline loops: CDR1 MGHRA, CDR2 YSYEKL. This CDR3 is 13 amino acids long. Trimming cost V 10 bases and J 4 bases; bases outside gene matches: 6. CDR3 bases: TGCGCCACTAGGGACAGATTTAATGAAAAACTGTTTTTT. Protein product: CATRDRFNEKLFF.

V and J are TRBV7-2 and TRBJ2-3; 9 positions agree with TRBD2. The CDR3 is 15 residues long. With 5 bases clipped from V and 3 bases from J, the junction kept 6 bases outside the gene matches. Germline assignment: CDR1 SGHTA and CDR2 FQGNSA. DNA for the CDR3: TGTGCCAGCAGCCCCAGCGGGGGGCTAACAGATACGCAGTATTTT. Protein product: CASSPSGGLTDTQYF.

The V call is TRBV6-5, the J call TRBJ1-4; 7 bases are shared with TRBD1. CDR1 and CDR2 (germline): MNHEY, SVGAGI. This CDR3 has 15 amino acids. The V and J ends lost 6 bases and 4 bases, in that order; junction bases with no gene match: 8. The CDR3 loop reads CASSPGQAHNEKLFF. For the CDR3, the DNA is TGTGCCAGCAGCCCCGGACAGGCCCATAATGAAAAACTGTTTTTT.

The chain is built from TRBV19 and TRBJ2-7; TRBD1 matches at 9 bases. Germline V CDR1 and CDR2: LNHDA, SQIVND (reference sequence). CDR3 size: 16 residues. With 3 bases clipped from V and 3 bases from J, the junction kept 9 bases outside the gene matches. CDR3 residues: CASSIRNRDRDYEQYF. The CDR3 DNA is TGTGCCAGTAGTATCCGGAACCGGGACAGGGACTACGAGCAGTACTTC.